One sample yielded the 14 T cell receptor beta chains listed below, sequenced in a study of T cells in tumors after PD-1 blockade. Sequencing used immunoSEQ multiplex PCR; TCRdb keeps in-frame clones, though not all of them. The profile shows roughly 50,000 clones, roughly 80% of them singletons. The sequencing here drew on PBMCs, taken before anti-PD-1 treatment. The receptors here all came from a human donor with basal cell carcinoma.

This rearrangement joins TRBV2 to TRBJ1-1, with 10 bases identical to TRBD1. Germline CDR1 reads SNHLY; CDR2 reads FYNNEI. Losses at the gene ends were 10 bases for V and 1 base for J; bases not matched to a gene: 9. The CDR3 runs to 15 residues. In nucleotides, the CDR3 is TGTGCCAACCGCCTCGACAGGGGGCGGAACACTGAAGCTTTCTTT. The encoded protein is CANRLDRGRNTEAFF. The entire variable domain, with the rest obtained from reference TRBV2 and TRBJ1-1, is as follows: EPEVTQTPSHQVTQMGQEVILRCVPISNHLYFYWYRQILGQKVEFLVSFYNNEISEKSEIFDDQFSVERPDGSNFTLKIRSTKLEDSAMYFCANRLDRGRNTEAFFGQGTRLTVV.

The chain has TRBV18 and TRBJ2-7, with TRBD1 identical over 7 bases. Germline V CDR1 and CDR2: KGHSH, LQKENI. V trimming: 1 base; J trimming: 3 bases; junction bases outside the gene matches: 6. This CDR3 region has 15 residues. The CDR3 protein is CASSPRQGGYYEQYF. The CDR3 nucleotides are TGTGCCAGCTCACCACGGCAAGGGGGCTACTACGAGCAGTACTTC.

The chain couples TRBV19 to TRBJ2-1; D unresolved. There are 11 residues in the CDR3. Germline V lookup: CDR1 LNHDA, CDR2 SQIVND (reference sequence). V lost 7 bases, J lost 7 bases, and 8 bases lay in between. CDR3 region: CASNWVNEQFF. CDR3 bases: TGTGCCAGTAATTGGGTAAATGAGCAGTTCTTC.

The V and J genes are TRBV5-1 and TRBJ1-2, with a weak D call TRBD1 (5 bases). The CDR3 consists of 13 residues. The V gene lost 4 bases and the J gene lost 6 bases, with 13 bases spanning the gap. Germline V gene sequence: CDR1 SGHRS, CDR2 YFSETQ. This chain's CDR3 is CASSPEADNGYTF. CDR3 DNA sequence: TGCGCCAGCAGCCCGGAAGCGGACAATGGCTACACCTTC.

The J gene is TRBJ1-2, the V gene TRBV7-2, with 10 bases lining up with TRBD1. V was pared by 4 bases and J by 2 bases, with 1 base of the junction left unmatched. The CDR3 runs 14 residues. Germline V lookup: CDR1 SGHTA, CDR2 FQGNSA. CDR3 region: CASSSGQGNYGYTF. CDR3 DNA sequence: TGTGCCAGCAGCTCGGGACAGGGGAACTATGGCTACACCTTC.

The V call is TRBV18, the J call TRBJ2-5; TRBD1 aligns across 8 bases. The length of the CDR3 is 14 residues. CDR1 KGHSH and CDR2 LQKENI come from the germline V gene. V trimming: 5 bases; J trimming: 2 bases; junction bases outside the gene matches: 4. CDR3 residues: CASSNDRGQETQYF. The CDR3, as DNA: TGTGCCAGCTCAAACGACAGGGGACAAGAGACCCAGTACTTC.

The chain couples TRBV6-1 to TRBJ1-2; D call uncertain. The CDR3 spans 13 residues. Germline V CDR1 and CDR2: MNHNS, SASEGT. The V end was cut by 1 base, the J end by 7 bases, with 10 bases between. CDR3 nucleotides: TGTGCCAGCAGTGAAGAGACAATATCTGGCTACACCTTC. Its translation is CASSEETISGYTF.

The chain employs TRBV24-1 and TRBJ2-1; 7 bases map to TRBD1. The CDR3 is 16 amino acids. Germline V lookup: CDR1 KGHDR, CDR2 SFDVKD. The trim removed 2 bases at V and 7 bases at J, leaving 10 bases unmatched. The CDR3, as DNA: TGTGCCACCAGTGATTCCTCGGACAGGACTTGGAATGAGCAGTTCTTC. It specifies CATSDSSDRTWNEQFF.

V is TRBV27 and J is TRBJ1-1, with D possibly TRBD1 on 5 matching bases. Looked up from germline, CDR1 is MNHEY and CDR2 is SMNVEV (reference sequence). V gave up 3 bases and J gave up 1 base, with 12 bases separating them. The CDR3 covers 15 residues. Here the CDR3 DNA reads TGTGCCAGCAGTTTTTTGGCCGACAGGAACACTGAAGCTTTCTTT. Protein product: CASSFLADRNTEAFF.

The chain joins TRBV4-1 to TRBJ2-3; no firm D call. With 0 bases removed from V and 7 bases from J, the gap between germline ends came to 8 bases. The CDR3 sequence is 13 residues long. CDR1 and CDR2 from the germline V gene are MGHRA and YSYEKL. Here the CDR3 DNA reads TGCGCCAGCAGCCAAGATCAGTCTAATACGCAGTATTTT. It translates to CASSQDQSNTQYF.

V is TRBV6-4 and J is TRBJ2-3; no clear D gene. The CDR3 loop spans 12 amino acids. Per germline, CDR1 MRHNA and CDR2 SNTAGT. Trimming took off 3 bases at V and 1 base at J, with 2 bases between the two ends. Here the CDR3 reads CASSEGTDTQYF. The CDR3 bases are TGTGCCAGCAGTGAGGGCACAGATACGCAGTATTTT.

CDR3 region: CASSVLAGGAEQYF. The CDR3 DNA reads TGTGCCAGCAGCGTACTAGCGGGGGGAGCCGAGCAGTACTTC. The chain links TRBV5-6 to TRBJ2-7; 12 nucleotides line up with TRBD2. The CDR3 is made up of 14 amino acids. V shed 4 bases, J shed 6 bases, and the junction held 5 bases outside the gene matches. CDR1 is SGHDT and CDR2 is YYEEEE in the germline V gene.

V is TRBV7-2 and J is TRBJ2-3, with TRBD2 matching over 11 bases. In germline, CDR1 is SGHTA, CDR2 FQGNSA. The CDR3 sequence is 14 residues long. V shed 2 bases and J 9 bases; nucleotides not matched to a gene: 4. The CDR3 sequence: CASSLNSGGGTQYF. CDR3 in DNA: TGTGCCAGCAGCTTAAATAGCGGGGGGGGGACGCAGTATTTT.

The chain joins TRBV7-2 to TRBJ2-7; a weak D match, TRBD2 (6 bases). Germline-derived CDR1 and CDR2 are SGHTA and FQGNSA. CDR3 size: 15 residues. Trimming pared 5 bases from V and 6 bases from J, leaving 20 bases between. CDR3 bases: TGTGCCAGCAGCCGGAGGGGCGGGGACCCCGGCGAGCAGTACTTC. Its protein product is CASSRRGGDPGEQYF.